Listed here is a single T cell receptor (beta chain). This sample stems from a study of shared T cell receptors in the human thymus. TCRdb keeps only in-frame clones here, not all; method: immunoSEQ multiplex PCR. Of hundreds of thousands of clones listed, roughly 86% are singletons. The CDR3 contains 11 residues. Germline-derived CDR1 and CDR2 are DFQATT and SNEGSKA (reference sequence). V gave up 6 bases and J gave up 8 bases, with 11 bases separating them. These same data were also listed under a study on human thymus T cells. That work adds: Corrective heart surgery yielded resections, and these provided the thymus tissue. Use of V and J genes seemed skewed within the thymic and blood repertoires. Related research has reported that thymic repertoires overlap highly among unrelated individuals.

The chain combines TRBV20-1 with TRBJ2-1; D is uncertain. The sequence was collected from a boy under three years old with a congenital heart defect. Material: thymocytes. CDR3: CSAAAADEQFF. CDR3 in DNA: TGCAGTGCCGCAGCCGCGGATGAGCAGTTCTTC.